The present entry profiles one TCR beta chain with its context. This sample was included in a study of blood T cell repertoires in COVID-19. V trimming: 5 bases; J trimming: 5 bases; junction bases outside the gene matches: 5. The germline V gene encodes CDR1 SSHAT and CDR2 FNYEAQ (reference sequence). This CDR3 spans 13 amino acids. Clones were sequenced by immunoSEQ multiplex PCR, and TCRdb holds only the in-frame ones, with some missing. This sample carries approximately 150,000 clones, about 86% of them seen once, and the ten largest clones take 7% to 10%. The sample was peripheral blood. The receptor comes from a human donor in a cohort sampled during active COVID-19. This rearrangement joins TRBV7-7 to TRBJ2-7; 8 nucleotides match TRBD1. CDR3 bases: TGTGCCAGCAGCACCGGACAGGGTAACGAGCAGTACTTC. It specifies CASSTGQGNEQYF.